This TCR beta chain was captured by sequencing in a study of T cell responses to AZD1222 COVID-19 vaccine. Regarding this clone: The antigen remains unidentified.

Overall study results and limits: Donor demographics were predominantly white British with a female majority; clonal diversity may be underestimated. Spike-specific TCR breadth and depth went up after people got two AZD1222 doses.

Assay used: immunoSEQ multiplex PCR; TCRdb lists only in-frame clones, some missing. The sample gives some 86,000 clones, more than 75% of which show up once; around 20% is in the top ten. This CDR3 is built from 12 residues. Trimming pared 6 bases from V and 10 bases from J, leaving 13 bases between. The TCR sequence derives from an adult in good health. The chain uses TRBV12-3 or TRBV12-4 and TRBJ2-4, with TRBD2 as a possible D gene (5 bases). The input for sequencing was peripheral blood, taken on day 0 of AZD1222 vaccination. CDR3 sequence reads: CASSPYGNIQYF. In nucleotides, the CDR3 is TGTGCCAGCAGCCCTTACGGGAATATTCAGTACTTC.